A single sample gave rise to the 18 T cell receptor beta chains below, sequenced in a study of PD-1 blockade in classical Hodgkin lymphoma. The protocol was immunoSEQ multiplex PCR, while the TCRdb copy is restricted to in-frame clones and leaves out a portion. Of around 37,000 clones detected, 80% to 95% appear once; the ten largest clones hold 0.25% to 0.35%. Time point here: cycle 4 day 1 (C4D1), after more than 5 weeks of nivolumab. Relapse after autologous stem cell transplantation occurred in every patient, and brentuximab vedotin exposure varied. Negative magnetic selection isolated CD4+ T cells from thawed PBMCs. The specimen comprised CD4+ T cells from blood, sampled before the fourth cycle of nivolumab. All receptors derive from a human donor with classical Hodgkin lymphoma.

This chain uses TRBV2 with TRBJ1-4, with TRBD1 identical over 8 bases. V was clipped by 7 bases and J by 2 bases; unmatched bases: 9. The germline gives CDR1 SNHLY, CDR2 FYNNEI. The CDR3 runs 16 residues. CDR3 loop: CASNFDRGATNEKLFF. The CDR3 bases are TGTGCCAGCAACTTTGACAGGGGTGCCACTAATGAAAAACTGTTTTTT.

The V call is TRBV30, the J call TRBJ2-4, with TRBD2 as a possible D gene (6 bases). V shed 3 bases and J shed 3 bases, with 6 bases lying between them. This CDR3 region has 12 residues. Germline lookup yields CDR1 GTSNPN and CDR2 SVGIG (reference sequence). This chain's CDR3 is CAWRDYKNIQYF. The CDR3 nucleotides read TGTGCCTGGAGGGACTACAAAAACATTCAGTACTTC.

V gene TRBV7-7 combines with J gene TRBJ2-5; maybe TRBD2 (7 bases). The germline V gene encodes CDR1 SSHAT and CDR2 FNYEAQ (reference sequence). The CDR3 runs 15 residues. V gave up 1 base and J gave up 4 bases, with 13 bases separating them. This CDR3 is CASSLGGGLAETQYF. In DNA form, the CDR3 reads TGTGCCAGCAGCTTAGGGGGGGGGCTGGCAGAGACCCAGTACTTC.

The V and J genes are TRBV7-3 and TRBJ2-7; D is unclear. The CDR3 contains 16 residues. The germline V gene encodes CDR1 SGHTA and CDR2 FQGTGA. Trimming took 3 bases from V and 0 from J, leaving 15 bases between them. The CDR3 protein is CASSFGPPPASYEQYF. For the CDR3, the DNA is TGTGCCAGCAGCTTTGGCCCCCCGCCGGCCTCCTACGAGCAGTACTTC.

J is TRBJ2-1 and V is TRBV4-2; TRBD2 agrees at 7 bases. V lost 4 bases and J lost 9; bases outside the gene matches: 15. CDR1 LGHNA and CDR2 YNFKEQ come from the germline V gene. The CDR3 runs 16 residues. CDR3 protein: CASSPLAARVGGEQFF. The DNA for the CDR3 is TGTGCCAGCAGCCCGCTAGCGGCCCGGGTGGGGGGTGAGCAGTTCTTC.

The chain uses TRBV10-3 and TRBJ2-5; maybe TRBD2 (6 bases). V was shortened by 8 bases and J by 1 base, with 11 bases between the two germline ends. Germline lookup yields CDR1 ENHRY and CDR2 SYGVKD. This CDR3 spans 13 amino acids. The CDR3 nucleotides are TGTGCCATCGGGGGGAAGATCCAAGAGACCCAGTACTTC. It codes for CAIGGKIQETQYF.

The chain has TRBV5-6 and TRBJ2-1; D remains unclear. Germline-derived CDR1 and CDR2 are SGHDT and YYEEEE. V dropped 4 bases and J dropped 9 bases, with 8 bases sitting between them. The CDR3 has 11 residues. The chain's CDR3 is CASSVGAEQFF. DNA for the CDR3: TGTGCCAGCAGCGTAGGAGCTGAGCAGTTCTTC.

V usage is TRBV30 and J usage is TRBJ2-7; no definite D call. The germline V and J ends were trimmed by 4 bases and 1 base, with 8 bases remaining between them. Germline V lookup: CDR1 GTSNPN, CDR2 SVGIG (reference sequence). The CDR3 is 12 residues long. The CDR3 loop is CAWTPGSYEQYF. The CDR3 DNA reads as TGTGCCTGGACGCCAGGTTCCTACGAGCAGTACTTC.

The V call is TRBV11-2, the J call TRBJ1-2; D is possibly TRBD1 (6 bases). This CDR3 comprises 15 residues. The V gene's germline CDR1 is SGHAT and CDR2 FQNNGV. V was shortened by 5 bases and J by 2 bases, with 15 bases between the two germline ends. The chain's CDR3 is CASSKSGTQNYGYTF. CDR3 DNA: TGTGCCAGCAGCAAATCCGGGACACAGAACTATGGCTACACCTTC.

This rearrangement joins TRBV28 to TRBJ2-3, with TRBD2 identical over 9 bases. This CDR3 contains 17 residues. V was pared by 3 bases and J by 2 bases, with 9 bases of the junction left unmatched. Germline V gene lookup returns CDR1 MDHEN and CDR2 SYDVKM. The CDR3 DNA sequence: TGTGCCAGCAGTTTCTGGCGGGAGGGTCGATTCACAGATACGCAGTATTTT. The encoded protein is CASSFWREGRFTDTQYF.

The CDR3 DNA reads as TGCGCCAGCAGCTTTGGTGGAACGAACACCGGGGAGCTGTTTTTT. Its protein product is CASSFGGTNTGELFF. The J gene is TRBJ2-2, the V gene TRBV5-1; D is unclear. V was pared by 2 bases and J by 0 bases, with 8 bases between. Germline V gene sequence: CDR1 SGHRS, CDR2 YFSETQ. The CDR3 is 15 residues long.

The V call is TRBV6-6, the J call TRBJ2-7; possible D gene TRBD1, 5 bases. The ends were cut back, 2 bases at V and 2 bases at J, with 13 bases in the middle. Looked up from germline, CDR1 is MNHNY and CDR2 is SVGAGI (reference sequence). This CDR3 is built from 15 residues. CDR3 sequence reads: CASSYIGAGTYEQYF. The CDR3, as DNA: TGTGCCAGCAGTTACATAGGGGCCGGAACCTACGAGCAGTACTTC.

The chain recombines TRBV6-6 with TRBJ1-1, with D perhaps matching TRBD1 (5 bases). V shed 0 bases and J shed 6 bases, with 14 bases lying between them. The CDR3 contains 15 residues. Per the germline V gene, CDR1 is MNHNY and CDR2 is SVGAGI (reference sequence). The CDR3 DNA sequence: TGTGCCAGCAGTTACTCTCGGACGGGGGAGGCTGAAGCTTTCTTT. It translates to CASSYSRTGEAEAFF.

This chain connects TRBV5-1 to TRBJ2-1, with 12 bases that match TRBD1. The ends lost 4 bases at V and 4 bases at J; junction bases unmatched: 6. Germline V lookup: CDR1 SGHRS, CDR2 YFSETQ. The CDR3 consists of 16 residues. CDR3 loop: CASSMQGQGAYNEQFF. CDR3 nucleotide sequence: TGCGCCAGCAGCATGCAGGGACAGGGGGCATACAATGAGCAGTTCTTC.

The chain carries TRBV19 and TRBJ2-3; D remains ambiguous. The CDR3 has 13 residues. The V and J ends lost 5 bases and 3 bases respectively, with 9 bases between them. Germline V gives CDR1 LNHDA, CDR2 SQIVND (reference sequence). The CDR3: CASSLGSTDTQYF. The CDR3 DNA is TGTGCCAGTAGTCTCGGCTCTACAGATACGCAGTATTTT.

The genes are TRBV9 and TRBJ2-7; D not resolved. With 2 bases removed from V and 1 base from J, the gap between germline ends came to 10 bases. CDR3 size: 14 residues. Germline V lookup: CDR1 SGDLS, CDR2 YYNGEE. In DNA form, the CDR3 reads TGTGCCAGCAGCGTCGGTAGTTCGTCCTACGAGCAGTACTTC. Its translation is CASSVGSSSYEQYF.

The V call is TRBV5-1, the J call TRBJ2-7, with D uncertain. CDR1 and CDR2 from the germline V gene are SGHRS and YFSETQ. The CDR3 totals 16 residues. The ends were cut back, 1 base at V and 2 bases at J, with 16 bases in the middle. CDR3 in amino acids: CASSLTSRSVAYEQYF. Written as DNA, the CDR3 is TGCGCCAGCAGCTTGACATCTCGCAGCGTTGCCTACGAGCAGTACTTC. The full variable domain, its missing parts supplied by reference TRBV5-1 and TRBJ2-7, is KAGVTQTPRYLIKTRGQQVTLSCSPISGHRSVSWYQQTPGQGLQFLFEYFSETQRNKGNFPGRFSGRQFSNSRSEMNVSTLELGDSALYLCASSLTSRSVAYEQYFGPGTRLTVT.

CDR3 region: CASSEGNTEAFF. The DNA for the CDR3 is TGTGCCAGCAGTGAAGGGAACACTGAAGCTTTCTTT. The chain employs TRBV6-1 and TRBJ1-1; no clear D. Trimming removed 1 base at V and 1 base at J, with 1 base between. CDR3 length equals 12 residues. Germline V gene data show CDR1 as MNHNS and CDR2 as SASEGT.